The subject of this entry is one T cell receptor (beta chain). The target antigen is unknown. The sample originates from a study of blood T cells in healthy people across ages. Study-level points and caveats: Among long-lived donors, naive CD4+ cells were more numerous and diversity higher than in aged donors. There was no known CMV status for donors, so expanded clonotype changes were possibly confounded. Older individuals had lower TCR beta diversity per million T cells (the decline was roughly linear).

The authors ran a second PCR of about 6 to 12 cycles using a sample-barcoded 5' primer and a J-beta primer mix. Via MiXCR, TCRdb re-called the 5' RACE reads, giving one row per CDR3 protein. The sample lists around 970,000 distinct CDR3 sequences; roughly 51% were seen once. V gave up 3 bases and J gave up 6 bases; unmatched junction bases: 8. There are 14 residues in the CDR3. Germline CDR1 is SQVTM and CDR2 is ANQGSEA. A minimum of 6 million PBMCs was isolated per sample. The clonotype comes from an older woman in good health. This chain joins TRBV29-1 and TRBJ1-2, with 9 bases matching TRBD1. The sample comprised blood. DNA of the CDR3: TGCAGCGTTGACGGGACAGGGCAGGGTGATGGCTACACCTTC. Translated: CSVDGTGQGDGYTF. Together with reference TRBV29-1 and TRBJ1-2, the CDR3 gives the full variable domain: SAVISQKPSRDICQRGTSLTIQCQVDSQVTMMFWYRQQPGQSLTLIATANQGSEATYESGFVIDKFPISRPNLTFSTLTVSNMSPEDSSIYLCSVDGTGQGDGYTFGSGTRLTVV.